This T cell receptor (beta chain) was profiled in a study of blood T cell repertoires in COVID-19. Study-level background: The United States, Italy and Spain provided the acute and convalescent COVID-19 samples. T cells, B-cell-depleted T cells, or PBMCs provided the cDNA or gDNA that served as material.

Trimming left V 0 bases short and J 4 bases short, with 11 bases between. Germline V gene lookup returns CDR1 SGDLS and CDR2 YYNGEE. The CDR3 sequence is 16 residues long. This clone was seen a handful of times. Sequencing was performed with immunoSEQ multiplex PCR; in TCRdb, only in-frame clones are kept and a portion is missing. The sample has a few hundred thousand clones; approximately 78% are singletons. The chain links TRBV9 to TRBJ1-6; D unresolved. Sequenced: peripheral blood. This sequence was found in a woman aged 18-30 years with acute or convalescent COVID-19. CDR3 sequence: CASSVGMEEYNSPLHF. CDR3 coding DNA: TGTGCCAGCAGCGTAGGGATGGAGGAGTATAATTCACCCCTCCACTTT.